This TCR beta chain originates from a study of beta chain features in type 1 diabetes. General observations from the study: In type 1 diabetes patients, VDJ junctions had fewer insertions; deletions at these junctions were more frequent. Among all four CD4+ subsets, Type 1 diabetes patients had TCRB CDR3s that were moderately but significantly shorter.

Expressed TCRB transcripts were sequenced because the isolated RNA had all been reverse transcribed beforehand. About 3.6 million reads was the average for naive, central memory and regulatory T cell samples. Profiling relied on immunoSEQ multiplex PCR, and the TCRdb table lists in-frame clones only, not all of them. The table lists tens of thousands of clones, under 75% of them singletons. Note on this clone: Its antigen is not known.

One heparinised blood draw averaging approximately 120 mL was given by each donor. CD45RO/CCR7/CD25/CD127/CD95/CD27 separated CD4+ naive, central memory, regulatory and stem cell-like memory cells by sorting. Germline V gene lookup returns CDR1 SGHRS and CDR2 YFSETQ. V trimming: 0 bases; J trimming: 9 bases; junction bases outside the gene matches: 9. The length of the CDR3 is 16 residues. Source material: Tregs from blood. The sequence was collected from a man younger than 35 with type 1 diabetes. This chain connects TRBV5-1 to TRBJ2-1; TRBD2 agrees at 10 bases. Here the CDR3 reads CASSLGSSGSWGEQFF. The CDR3 DNA is TGCGCCAGCAGCTTGGGCTCTAGCGGGAGTTGGGGTGAGCAGTTCTTC. The full variable domain, its missing parts supplied by reference TRBV5-1 and TRBJ2-1, is KAGVTQTPRYLIKTRGQQVTLSCSPISGHRSVSWYQQTPGQGLQFLFEYFSETQRNKGNFPGRFSGRQFSNSRSEMNVSTLELGDSALYLCASSLGSSGSWGEQFFGPGTRLTVL.